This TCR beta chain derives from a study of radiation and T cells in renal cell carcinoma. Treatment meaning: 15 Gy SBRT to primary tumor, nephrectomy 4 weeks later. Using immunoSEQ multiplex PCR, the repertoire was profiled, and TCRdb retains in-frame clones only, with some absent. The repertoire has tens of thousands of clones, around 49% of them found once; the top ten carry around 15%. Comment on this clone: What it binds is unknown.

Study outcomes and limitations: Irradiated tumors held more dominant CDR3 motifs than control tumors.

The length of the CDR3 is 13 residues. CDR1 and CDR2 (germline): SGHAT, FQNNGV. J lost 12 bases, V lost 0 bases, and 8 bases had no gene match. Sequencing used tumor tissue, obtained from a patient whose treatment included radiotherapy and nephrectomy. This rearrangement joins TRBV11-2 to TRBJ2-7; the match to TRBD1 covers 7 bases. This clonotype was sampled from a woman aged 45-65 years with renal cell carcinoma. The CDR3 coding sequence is TGTGCCAGCAGCTTAGATTGGGGGACAGACCGGTACTTC. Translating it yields CASSLDWGTDRYF. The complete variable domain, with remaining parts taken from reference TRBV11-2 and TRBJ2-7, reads EAGVAQSPRYKIIEKRQSVAFWCNPISGHATLYWYQQILGQGPKLLIQFQNNGVVDDSQLPKDRFSAERLKGVDSTLKIQPAKLEDSAVYLCASSLDWGTDRYFGPGTRLTVT.